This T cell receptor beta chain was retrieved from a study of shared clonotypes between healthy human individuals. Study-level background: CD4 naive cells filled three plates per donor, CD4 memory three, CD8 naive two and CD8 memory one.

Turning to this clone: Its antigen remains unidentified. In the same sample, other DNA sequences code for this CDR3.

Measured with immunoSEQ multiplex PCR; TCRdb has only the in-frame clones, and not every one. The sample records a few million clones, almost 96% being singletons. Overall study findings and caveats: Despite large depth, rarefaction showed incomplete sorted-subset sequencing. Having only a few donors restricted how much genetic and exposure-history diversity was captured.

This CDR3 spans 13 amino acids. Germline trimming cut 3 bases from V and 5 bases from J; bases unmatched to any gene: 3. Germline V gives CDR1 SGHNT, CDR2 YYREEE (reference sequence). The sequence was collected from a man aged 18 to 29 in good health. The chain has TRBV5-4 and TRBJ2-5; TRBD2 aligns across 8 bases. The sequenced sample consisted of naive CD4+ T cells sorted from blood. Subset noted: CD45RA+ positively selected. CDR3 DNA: TGTGCCAGCAGCTCGGGGGGGCGGGAGACCCAGTACTTC. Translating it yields CASSSGGRETQYF. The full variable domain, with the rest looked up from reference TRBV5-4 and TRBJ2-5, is ETGVTQSPTHLIKTRGQQVTLRCSSQSGHNTVSWYQQALGQGPQFIFQYYREEENGRGNFPPRFSGLQFPNYSSELNVNALELDDSALYLCASSSGGRETQYFGPGTRLLVL.